This record covers a single T cell receptor beta chain. This sample is drawn from a study of blood T cell repertoires in COVID-19. In the study overall: Nucleic acid was either cDNA or gDNA, and it came from T cells, B-cell-depleted T cells, or PBMCs.

This table comes from immunoSEQ multiplex PCR, and its TCRdb copy is limited to in-frame clones, with some not included. Among 64,000 or so clones, around 80% were seen once, and the ten largest hold around 9.7%. Per the germline V gene, CDR1 is SGHVS and CDR2 is FNYEAQ. The CDR3 consists of 13 residues. V was cut by 1 base and J by 2 bases, with 5 bases left in between. This TCR was sampled from a human donor in a cohort sampled during active COVID-19. The chain carries TRBV7-6 and TRBJ2-5; D not resolved. The sample taken for sequencing was peripheral blood. DNA of the CDR3: TGTGCCAGCAGCTTAGTGTTACAAGAGACCCAGTACTTC. Translated: CASSLVLQETQYF. Combining the CDR3 with reference TRBV7-6 and TRBJ2-5 gives the whole variable domain GAGVSQSPRYKVTKRGQDVALRCDPISGHVSLYWYRQALGQGPEFLTYFNYEAQQDKSGLPNDRFSAERPEGSISTLTIQRTEQRDSAMYRCASSLVLQETQYFGPGTRLLVL.